The 7 T cell receptor beta chains given below trace back to one sample, sequenced in a study of cytomegalovirus exposure and HLA in healthy donors. PCR employed 60 Vbeta and 13 Jbeta primers. Profiling relied on immunoSEQ multiplex PCR, and the TCRdb table lists in-frame clones only, not all of them. The table lists some 40,000 clones. The sample taken for sequencing was PBMCs. Receptors originate from a male donor in good health and CMV-seronegative.

This chain links TRBV30 with TRBJ1-4; TRBD1 might be the D (5 bases). This CDR3 is built from 13 residues. Germline V gene lookup returns CDR1 GTSNPN and CDR2 SVGIG (reference sequence). The V end lost 1 base, the J end lost 5 bases, and 8 bases lay between the germline ends. The CDR3 loop reads CAWSGQQNEKLFF. The CDR3 DNA reads as TGTGCCTGGAGTGGACAGCAAAATGAAAAACTGTTTTTT.

The chain combines TRBV6-5 with TRBJ1-2, with D possibly matching TRBD1 (5 bases). CDR1 is MNHEY, CDR2 SVGAGI, per germline. V was clipped by 5 bases and J by 6 bases, with 16 bases between them. This CDR3 is 14 amino acids long. CDR3 loop: CASSPPRGSNGYTF. Written as DNA, the CDR3 is TGTGCCAGCAGTCCCCCGCGGGGGTCGAATGGCTACACCTTC.

The chain carries TRBV7-9 and TRBJ2-7, with D tentatively TRBD1 (6 bases). CDR1 is SEHNR, CDR2 FQNEAQ, per germline (reference sequence). This CDR3 comprises 13 residues. The ends were cut back, 0 bases at V and 3 bases at J, with 6 bases in the middle. This CDR3 reads CASSLADSYEQYF. The CDR3 DNA reads TGTGCCAGCAGCTTAGCGGACAGCTACGAGCAGTACTTC.

This sequence joins TRBV19 and TRBJ2-5, with 8 bases lining up with TRBD1. V shed 4 bases and J 4 bases; nucleotides not matched to a gene: 5. Germline CDR1 LNHDA, CDR2 SQIVND (reference sequence). The CDR3 sequence is 14 residues long. The CDR3 protein is CASSTWTGTETQYF. The CDR3 DNA reads as TGTGCCAGTAGTACCTGGACAGGGACAGAGACCCAGTACTTC.

This chain connects TRBV28 to TRBJ2-1; tentative D call: TRBD1 (6 bases). The CDR3 contains 15 residues. Trimming took off 5 bases at V and 4 bases at J, with 15 bases between the two ends. Germline V gives CDR1 MDHEN, CDR2 SYDVKM. The CDR3 reads CASSPTGKRYNEQFF. The CDR3 DNA is TGTGCCAGCAGTCCCACAGGGAAAAGATACAATGAGCAGTTCTTC.

The V and J genes are TRBV28 and TRBJ1-5; TRBD1 agrees at 8 bases. CDR1 is MDHEN, CDR2 SYDVKM, per germline. The junction had 3 bases not matched to a gene; V was cut back by 3 bases and J by 5 bases. CDR3 length: 14 residues. CDR3 in DNA: TGTGCCAGCAGTTTGGTACAGGGGGATCAGCCCCAGCATTTT. Translating it yields CASSLVQGDQPQHF.

The J gene is TRBJ2-1, the V gene TRBV7-9; a possible D gene is TRBD1 (5 bases). V lost 5 bases, J lost 4 bases, and 12 bases lay in between. CDR3 length: 14 residues. CDR1 is SEHNR and CDR2 is FQNEAQ in the germline V gene (reference sequence). The DNA of the CDR3 is TGTGCCAGCAGCCCCCAGGGTAATTACAATGAGCAGTTCTTC. This encodes CASSPQGNYNEQFF.